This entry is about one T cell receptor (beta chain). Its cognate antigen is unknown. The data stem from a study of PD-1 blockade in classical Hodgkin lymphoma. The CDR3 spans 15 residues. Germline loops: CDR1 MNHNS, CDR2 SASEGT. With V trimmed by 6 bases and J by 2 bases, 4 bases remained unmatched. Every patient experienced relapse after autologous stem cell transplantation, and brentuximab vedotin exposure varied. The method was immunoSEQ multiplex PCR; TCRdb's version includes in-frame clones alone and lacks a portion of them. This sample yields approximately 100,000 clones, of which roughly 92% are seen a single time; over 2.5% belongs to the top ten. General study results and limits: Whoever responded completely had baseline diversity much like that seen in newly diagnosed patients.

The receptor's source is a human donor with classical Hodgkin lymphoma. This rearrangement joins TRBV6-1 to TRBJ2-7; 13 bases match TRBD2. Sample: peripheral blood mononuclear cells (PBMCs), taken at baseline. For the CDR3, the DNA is TGTGCCAGCAGAACGGGACTAGCGGGACCCTACGAGCAGTACTTC. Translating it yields CASRTGLAGPYEQYF.